A single sample is the source of the 23 T cell receptor beta chains below, sequenced in a study of cytomegalovirus exposure and HLA in healthy donors. PCR was performed using 60 Vbeta and 13 Jbeta primers. Some clones are missing from TCRdb's copy, which holds only in-frame ones; the method was immunoSEQ multiplex PCR. This repertoire shows more than 150,000 clones, around 80% found once; its top ten account for approximately 1.2%. Sequencing used PBMCs. The receptors originated from a girl between 2 and 10 years old in good health and CMV-seropositive.

The rearrangement links TRBV6-1 to TRBJ1-2; D is perhaps TRBD1 (5 bases). V was shortened by 0 bases and J by 5 bases, with 13 bases between the two germline ends. Germline V gives CDR1 MNHNS, CDR2 SASEGT. The CDR3 sequence is 15 residues long. This chain's CDR3 is CASSEAVGGGYGYTF. The CDR3 nucleotides read TGTGCCAGCAGTGAAGCAGTCGGGGGTGGATATGGCTACACCTTC.

The chain employs TRBV10-3 and TRBJ1-2; D remains unclear. V lost 0 bases and J lost 3, with 14 bases in between. This CDR3 is 16 amino acids long. The germline V gene has CDR1 ENHRY and CDR2 SYGVKD. CDR3 coding DNA: TGTGCCATCAGTGAGTCATTGGCGGGGTACGACTATGGCTACACCTTC. It codes for CAISESLAGYDYGYTF.

The V and J genes are TRBV7-9 and TRBJ2-3; TRBD2 matches at 7 bases. V was pared by 2 bases and J by 2 bases, with 4 bases of the junction left unmatched. CDR1 and CDR2 from the germline V gene are SEHNR and FQNEAQ (reference sequence). This CDR3 region has 15 residues. CDR3 amino acids: CASSLWGGPTDTQYF. CDR3 DNA: TGTGCCAGCAGCTTATGGGGGGGACCCACAGATACGCAGTATTTT.

This chain links TRBV5-1 with TRBJ2-1; D possibly corresponds to TRBD2 (7 bases). The germline gives CDR1 SGHRS, CDR2 YFSETQ. Trimming shortened V by 1 base and J by 10 bases, and 18 bases separated the two germline ends. This CDR3 is 15 amino acids long. CDR3 sequence reads: CASSLFVGGPREQFF. The CDR3, as DNA: TGCGCCAGCAGCTTGTTCGTGGGGGGGCCTCGGGAGCAGTTCTTC.

This rearrangement joins TRBV11-1 to TRBJ2-3, with 7 bases matching TRBD1. The J segment lost 6 bases and the V segment lost 6 bases, leaving 12 bases of the junction unmatched. This CDR3 spans 15 amino acids. The germline V gene encodes CDR1 SGHAT and CDR2 FQDESV (reference sequence). The CDR3, as DNA: TGTGCCAGCAGTCTCCTCCGGGACAGCCCCGATACGCAGTATTTT. It encodes CASSLLRDSPDTQYF.

The chain has TRBV5-1 and TRBJ1-4, with D possibly TRBD1 on 5 matching bases. V lost 5 bases and J 4 bases, leaving 12 bases between the germline ends. Germline CDR1 is SGHRS and CDR2 is YFSETQ. The CDR3 spans 14 residues. CDR3 protein: CASRTQGGNEKLFF. CDR3 sequence (DNA): TGCGCCAGCAGGACGCAGGGTGGTAATGAAAAACTGTTTTTT. Based on the CDR3 plus reference TRBV5-1 and TRBJ1-4, the full variable domain is KAGVTQTPRYLIKTRGQQVTLSCSPISGHRSVSWYQQTPGQGLQFLFEYFSETQRNKGNFPGRFSGRQFSNSRSEMNVSTLELGDSALYLCASRTQGGNEKLFFGSGTQLSVL.

This chain uses TRBV6-1 with TRBJ1-6; 7 nucleotides align to TRBD1. J was trimmed by 5 bases and V by 9 bases; bases with no gene match: 4. The germline V gene encodes CDR1 MNHNS and CDR2 SASEGT. The CDR3 spans 13 residues. The CDR3 here is CASSRGNNSPLHF. The CDR3 nucleotides are TGTGCCAGTTCCAGGGGGAATAATTCACCCCTCCACTTT.

The chain recombines TRBV4-1 with TRBJ2-7; D not resolved. The CDR3 loop spans 11 amino acids. V lost 3 bases, J lost 4 bases, and 4 bases lay in between. Germline V gene sequence: CDR1 MGHRA, CDR2 YSYEKL. The CDR3 coding sequence is TGCGCCAGCAGCCATTCGTACGAGCAGTACTTC. It is translated as CASSHSYEQYF.

The rearrangement links TRBV30 to TRBJ1-2; unclear D gene. The CDR3 is 12 residues long. Trimming removed 4 bases at V and 7 bases at J, with 13 bases between. Looked up from germline, CDR1 is GTSNPN and CDR2 is SVGIG (reference sequence). Written as DNA, the CDR3 is TGTGCCTGGACTGCGAGGGCCCGTGGCTACACCTTC. Translated: CAWTARARGYTF.

The V gene is TRBV7-9, the J gene TRBJ2-7; the D is unclear. CDR3 length equals 17 residues. Germline CDR1 SEHNR, CDR2 FQNEAQ (reference sequence). The ends were cut back, 4 bases at V and 2 bases at J, with 21 bases in the middle. CDR3 amino acids: CASSYKLLTGPTYEQYF. For the CDR3, the DNA is TGTGCCAGCAGCTATAAGCTACTAACCGGTCCGACCTACGAGCAGTACTTC.

The genes are TRBV27 and TRBJ2-1; 10 positions agree with TRBD2. J lost 5 bases, V lost 6 bases, and 16 bases had no gene match. Per germline, CDR1 MNHEY and CDR2 SMNVEV (reference sequence). The CDR3 spans 18 residues. The CDR3 is CASRDPPLLAGSNNEQFF. CDR3 DNA: TGTGCCAGCAGAGACCCTCCCTTACTAGCGGGATCCAACAATGAGCAGTTCTTC.

This clone was seen once. The rearrangement uses TRBV5-6 and TRBJ2-7, with 9 bases fitting TRBD2. Germline V gene sequence: CDR1 SGHDT, CDR2 YYEEEE. CDR3 size: 19 residues. V was clipped by 3 bases and J by 0 bases; unmatched bases: 16. This chain's CDR3 is CASSSHLAGGEPHSYEQYF. The CDR3 nucleotides are TGTGCCAGCAGCTCCCACTTGGCGGGGGGGGAACCCCACTCCTACGAGCAGTACTTC.

The chain carries TRBV4-1 and TRBJ2-1; 8 bases agree with TRBD2. V was clipped by 4 bases and J by 2 bases; unmatched bases: 10. This CDR3 has 17 amino acids. Germline loops: CDR1 MGHRA, CDR2 YSYEKL. CDR3: CASSRNGAGGAYNEQFF. CDR3 DNA: TGCGCCAGCAGCCGAAATGGCGCGGGGGGAGCCTACAATGAGCAGTTCTTC.

The rearrangement uses TRBV7-8 and TRBJ1-1, with D possibly matching TRBD1 (5 bases). With 8 bases removed from V and 1 base from J, the gap between germline ends came to 14 bases. The CDR3 totals 14 residues. The germline V gene has CDR1 SGHVS and CDR2 FQNEAQ. This CDR3 is CASRVGGWNTEAFF. As DNA, the CDR3 is TGTGCCAGCCGCGTGGGGGGTTGGAACACTGAAGCTTTCTTT.

V and J are TRBV7-9 and TRBJ2-1; 13 nucleotides align to TRBD2. In germline, CDR1 is SEHNR, CDR2 FQNEAQ (reference sequence). V shed 5 bases, J shed 4 bases, and the junction held 8 bases outside the gene matches. This CDR3 contains 17 residues. The CDR3 reads CASSDTSGRAPYNEQFF. The CDR3 DNA sequence: TGTGCCAGCAGCGATACTAGCGGGAGGGCCCCTTACAATGAGCAGTTCTTC.

The V call is TRBV25-1, the J call TRBJ2-1; weak D call: TRBD2 (5 bases). The germline CDR1 and CDR2 sequences are MGHDK and SYGVNS. The CDR3 has 14 residues. V dropped 3 bases and J dropped 8 bases, with 14 bases sitting between them. The CDR3 DNA is TGTGCCAGCAGTGACTACGAGGGAGTGGATGAGCAGTTCTTC. Residues: CASSDYEGVDEQFF.

CDR3 DNA: TGTGCTAGTGGTTTGTTAGCGGGGGACTACTACGAGCAGTACTTC. Translation gives CASGLLAGDYYEQYF. The chain recombines TRBV12-5 with TRBJ2-7, with TRBD2 matching over 9 bases. J was trimmed by 3 bases and V by 2 bases; bases with no gene match: 5. Germline assignment: CDR1 LGHNT and CDR2 FRNRAP. CDR3 length: 15 amino acids.

The chain carries TRBV4-1 and TRBJ1-2; TRBD1 matches 7 bases. CDR1 and CDR2 from the germline V gene are MGHRA and YSYEKL. This CDR3 contains 15 residues. The trim removed 3 bases at V and 2 bases at J, leaving 6 bases unmatched. The CDR3 here is CASSHVGQINYGYTF. In DNA, the CDR3 is TGCGCCAGCAGCCATGTGGGACAGATAAACTATGGCTACACCTTC.

This chain connects TRBV6-5 to TRBJ1-2; D is undetermined. This CDR3 region has 12 residues. Germline CDR1 MNHEY, CDR2 SVGAGI. Trimming took off 9 bases at V and 4 bases at J, with 12 bases between the two ends. CDR3 protein: CASNTPGYGYTF. The DNA for the CDR3 is TGTGCCAGTAACACGCCGGGCTATGGCTACACCTTC.

The genes are TRBV5-4 and TRBJ1-3, with D perhaps matching TRBD1 (6 bases). The CDR3 is 16 amino acids. CDR1 and CDR2 from the germline V gene are SGHNT and YYREEE (reference sequence). The V end was cut by 0 bases, the J end by 0 bases, with 10 bases between. CDR3 DNA: TGTGCCAGCAGCTTGGACAGGGCTTTCTCTGGAAACACCATATATTTT. As protein: CASSLDRAFSGNTIYF.

The CDR3 sequence: CASSTSTGGEVYGYTF. The CDR3 region has the DNA TGTGCCAGTAGTACCTCGACAGGGGGAGAGGTCTATGGCTACACCTTC. V and J are TRBV19 and TRBJ1-2, with 9 bases that match TRBD1. The CDR3 has 16 residues. The V gene end was trimmed by 4 bases and the J gene end by 4 bases; junction bases not matched to a gene: 10. The germline CDR1 and CDR2 sequences are LNHDA and SQIVND (reference sequence). The variable domain in full, with the rest retrieved from reference TRBV19 and TRBJ1-2, is DGGITQSPKYLFRKEGQNVTLSCEQNLNHDAMYWYRQDPGQGLRLIYYSQIVNDFQKGDIAEGYSVSREKKESFPLTVTSAQKNPTAFYLCASSTSTGGEVYGYTFGSGTRLTVV.

Here the CDR3 DNA reads TGCGCCAGCAGCTTGGGTATGACAGTGTCAACCGGGGAGCTGTTTTTT. Amino acids: CASSLGMTVSTGELFF. J is TRBJ2-2 and V is TRBV5-1; tentatively, D is TRBD1 (5 bases). The CDR3 runs 16 residues. Trimming removed 0 bases at V and 5 bases at J, with 14 bases between. The V gene's germline CDR1 is SGHRS and CDR2 YFSETQ.

This rearrangement joins TRBV30 to TRBJ1-2; possibly TRBD1 for D (6 bases). V shed 8 bases and J shed 4 bases, with 20 bases lying between them. In germline, CDR1 is GTSNPN, CDR2 SVGIG (reference sequence). This CDR3 is built from 14 residues. CDR3 protein: CAGPPSGGLYGYTF. CDR3 coding DNA: TGTGCCGGGCCCCCGTCCGGGGGGCTCTATGGCTACACCTTC.